Below, one T cell receptor (beta chain) is given with its context. Its cognate antigen is unknown. This entry belongs to a study of cytomegalovirus exposure and HLA in healthy donors. A multiplex PCR was run with 60 Vbeta primers and 13 Jbeta primers. Method: immunoSEQ multiplex PCR; TCRdb's copy keeps in-frame clones and lacks some. The sample yields 90,000 to 130,000 clones, over 60% seen once. Overall study findings and caveats: Analyzed later, association rates of TCRs varied across HLA loci, with DRB1 most and HLA-C fewest. One later analysis reportedly identified an Asian-associated ancestry cluster that showed fewer N-insertions than the approximately 700-donor mean.

V gave up 5 bases and J gave up 5 bases; unmatched junction bases: 10. In germline, CDR1 is MDHEN, CDR2 SYDVKM. The CDR3 runs to 16 residues. This TCR came from a man between 25 and 39 years old in good health and CMV-seropositive. The sample taken for sequencing was PBMCs. J is TRBJ2-5 and V is TRBV28; 11 positions match TRBD2. This CDR3 reads CASSPRLSGGGETQYF. In nucleotides, the CDR3 is TGTGCCAGCAGTCCCCGGCTTAGCGGGGGGGGTGAGACCCAGTACTTC.